These 25 T cell receptor beta chains originate from one sample sequenced in a study of blood T cell repertoires in COVID-19. Sequencing was performed with immunoSEQ multiplex PCR; in TCRdb, only in-frame clones are kept and a portion is missing. This sample carries about 160,000 clones, 84% of them seen once, and the ten largest clones take roughly 8%. The sample comprised PBMCs or T cells enriched from blood (not recorded which). The receptors were gathered from a woman in her forties or fifties who had recovered from COVID-19.

The chain links TRBV7-2 to TRBJ1-5; D uncertain. Germline CDR1 SGHTA, CDR2 FQGNSA. CDR3 length: 17 amino acids. Deletions cut 2 bases from V and 7 bases from J, with 21 bases between. The CDR3 DNA sequence: TGTGCCAGCAGCTTAATAAGCCGGGTATTCGGCGGCCAGCCCCAGCATTTT. It specifies CASSLISRVFGGQPQHF.

The genes are TRBV19 and TRBJ1-1, with 7 bases lining up with TRBD1. After removal of 7 bases from V and 5 bases from J, the junction contained 10 bases not matched to a gene. CDR1 and CDR2 (germline): LNHDA, SQIVND (reference sequence). This CDR3 has 14 residues. The CDR3 DNA reads TGTGCCAGTATGACAGGGTCGCGGGGTACTGAAGCTTTCTTT. Translated: CASMTGSRGTEAFF.

The chain uses TRBV10-3 and TRBJ2-2; 11 nucleotides line up with TRBD2. The CDR3 extends over 14 amino acids. Germline V gene data show CDR1 as ENHRY and CDR2 as SYGVKD. V gave up 8 bases and J gave up 6 bases; unmatched junction bases: 5. In DNA form, the CDR3 reads TGTGCCATCGGAAGTAGCGGGGGGGCCGGGGAGCTGTTTTTT. This codes for CAIGSSGGAGELFF.

The V and J genes are TRBV11-3 and TRBJ2-1; D call uncertain. Germline V gives CDR1 SGHNT, CDR2 YENEEA. Trimming removed 0 bases from V and 5 bases from J, with 5 bases in between. There are 13 residues in the CDR3. The CDR3 here is CASSLDYDNEQFF. In DNA, the CDR3 is TGTGCCAGCAGCTTAGATTATGACAATGAGCAGTTCTTC.

The rearrangement joins TRBV12-3 or TRBV12-4 to TRBJ1-2; 7 nucleotides align to TRBD1. This CDR3 is 11 amino acids long. J was trimmed by 10 bases and V by 6 bases; bases with no gene match: 5. The CDR3 protein is CASSDRAAYTF. The DNA of the CDR3 is TGTGCCAGCAGCGACAGGGCCGCCTACACCTTC.

This chain links TRBV19 with TRBJ2-5; tentative D call: TRBD2 (6 bases). CDR1 LNHDA and CDR2 SQIVND come from the germline V gene (reference sequence). With 4 bases removed from V and 1 base from J, the gap between germline ends came to 16 bases. The length of the CDR3 is 16 residues. CDR3 bases: TGTGCCAGTAGTAGAGTTAGCGGAACGATCCAAGAGACCCAGTACTTC. As protein: CASSRVSGTIQETQYF.

Turning to this clone: The junction and the germline gene differ at one end; a read error may be behind it. V usage is TRBV19 and J usage is TRBJ2-5; 7 bases map to TRBD2. CDR1 is LNHDA, CDR2 SQIVND, per germline (reference sequence). The length of the CDR3 is 18 residues. The CDR3: CASSIATPGLSLTGGQYF. In DNA form, the CDR3 reads TGTGCCAGTAGCATAGCAACCCCGGGACTATCCCTAACGGGGGGCCAGTACTTC.

This chain connects TRBV6-5 to TRBJ1-5; D uncertain. Germline V gives CDR1 MNHEY, CDR2 SVGAGI. V was pared by 4 bases and J by 0 bases, with 7 bases between. The CDR3 loop spans 14 amino acids. The CDR3 sequence is CASSSDNSNQPQHF. CDR3 nucleotide sequence: TGTGCCAGCAGTTCAGACAATAGCAATCAGCCCCAGCATTTT.

This clone has a handful of counts. V is TRBV11-3 and J is TRBJ1-1; D gene ambiguous. The V end lost 5 bases, the J end lost 4 bases, and 11 bases lay between the germline ends. CDR1 is SGHNT, CDR2 YENEEA, per germline. The CDR3 consists of 13 residues. This CDR3 reads CASSLPVGTEAFF. In DNA form, the CDR3 reads TGTGCCAGCAGCCTTCCGGTTGGCACTGAAGCTTTCTTT.

This clone was counted a few times. The V and J genes are TRBV4-3 and TRBJ2-7, with 8 bases fitting TRBD1. This CDR3 spans 16 amino acids. Trimming removed 4 bases from V and 1 base from J; junction bases left unmatched: 9. Germline CDR1 LGHNA, CDR2 YSLEER. Written as DNA, the CDR3 is TGCGCCAGCAGCCCAAATCCTACAGGGGGATCCTACGAGCAGTACTTC. The encoded protein is CASSPNPTGGSYEQYF.

The chain recombines TRBV4-1 with TRBJ1-5, with D maybe TRBD1 (6 bases). CDR3 length: 15 amino acids. With 4 bases removed from V and 2 bases from J, the gap between germline ends came to 12 bases. Per the germline V gene, CDR1 is MGHRA and CDR2 is YSYEKL. CDR3 amino acids: CASSPTRQGNQPQHF. As DNA, the CDR3 is TGCGCCAGCAGCCCGACCCGACAGGGCAATCAGCCCCAGCATTTT.

V is TRBV27 and J is TRBJ1-5, with 11 bases that match TRBD1. The CDR3 is made up of 15 amino acids. Germline V gene data show CDR1 as MNHEY and CDR2 as SMNVEV (reference sequence). J lost 5 bases, V lost 1 base, and 1 base had no gene match. CDR3 DNA: TGTGCCAGCAGTTTATGGGGACAGGGGGATCAGCCCCAGCATTTT. This codes for CASSLWGQGDQPQHF.

J is TRBJ1-1 and V is TRBV7-3, with 9 bases aligning to TRBD1. J was trimmed by 11 bases and V by 4 bases; bases with no gene match: 8. This CDR3 is 13 amino acids long. Germline CDR1 is SGHTA and CDR2 is FQGTGA. In DNA form, the CDR3 reads TGTGCCAGCAGCTCCACAGGGGGCGCGGGGGCTTTCTTT. As protein: CASSSTGGAGAFF.

This chain uses TRBV12-5 with TRBJ2-3, with D possibly TRBD1 on 6 matching bases. CDR1 LGHNT and CDR2 FRNRAP come from the germline V gene. Trimming stripped 0 bases from V and 2 bases from J, with 12 bases between. This CDR3 contains 16 residues. The CDR3 region has the DNA TGTGCTAGTGGTTTGGTACTTGGACAGACCACAGATACGCAGTATTTT. Translating gives CASGLVLGQTTDTQYF.

The chain links TRBV27 to TRBJ1-2; weak D call: TRBD1 (5 bases). Trimming cost V 3 bases and J 7 bases, with 9 bases left between them. CDR3 length equals 12 residues. Germline V gives CDR1 MNHEY, CDR2 SMNVEV (reference sequence). CDR3 DNA sequence: TGTGCCAGCAGTTTGGGGGGACGTGGCTACACCTTC. It specifies CASSLGGRGYTF.

The rearrangement uses TRBV19 and TRBJ2-5; TRBD1 matches at 9 bases. This CDR3 has 14 residues. Germline CDR1 LNHDA, CDR2 SQIVND (reference sequence). Trimming removed 4 bases from V and 5 bases from J; junction bases left unmatched: 5. This chain's CDR3 is CASSRQGEGETQYF. CDR3 sequence (DNA): TGTGCCAGTAGTAGACAGGGGGAAGGGGAGACCCAGTACTTC.

The chain combines TRBV7-6 with TRBJ2-1, with D possibly TRBD2 on 5 matching bases. Deletions cut 3 bases from V and 7 bases from J, with 16 bases between. This CDR3 comprises 15 residues. Germline V gene sequence: CDR1 SGHVS, CDR2 FNYEAQ. This CDR3 reads CASSFGRGFLNEQFF. In DNA, the CDR3 is TGTGCCAGCAGCTTTGGTCGCGGGTTTCTGAATGAGCAGTTCTTC.

The sample holds a few counts of this clone. The V gene is TRBV7-2, the J gene TRBJ1-1; TRBD1 might be the D (5 bases). V lost 8 bases to trimming and J lost 3 bases, with 22 bases between them. The CDR3 is 16 amino acids. CDR1 is SGHTA, CDR2 FQGNSA, per germline. This CDR3 is CASLGGDARKDTEAFF. CDR3 coding DNA: TGTGCCAGCCTCGGAGGGGACGCCAGAAAAGACACTGAAGCTTTCTTT.

The chain combines TRBV4-2 with TRBJ1-4, with 9 positions matching TRBD1. This CDR3 comprises 20 residues. CDR1 LGHNA and CDR2 YNFKEQ come from the germline V gene. Trimming removed 0 bases from V and 5 bases from J; junction bases left unmatched: 16. The CDR3 nucleotides are TGTGCCAGCAGCCAAGAAGGACAGGGGTTCGACGGGGGACCAAATGAAAAACTGTTTTTT. It is translated as CASSQEGQGFDGGPNEKLFF.

The chain employs TRBV24-1 and TRBJ1-2; tentatively, D is TRBD1 (5 bases). The V end was cut by 5 bases, the J end by 9 bases, with 15 bases between. This CDR3 spans 13 amino acids. Germline loops: CDR1 KGHDR, CDR2 SFDVKD. The CDR3 reads CATSGYGDWSYTF. In nucleotides, the CDR3 is TGTGCCACCAGTGGTTATGGGGACTGGAGCTACACCTTC.

The chain joins TRBV27 to TRBJ2-7, with a tentative D call TRBD1 (6 bases). This CDR3 has 13 amino acids. Trimming removed 6 bases from V and 0 bases from J, with 9 bases in between. CDR1 is MNHEY and CDR2 is SMNVEV in the germline V gene (reference sequence). DNA for the CDR3: TGTGCCAGCAGGAAACAGGGCTCCTACGAGCAGTACTTC. Its protein product is CASRKQGSYEQYF.

The CDR3 here is CASTWSGGSQETQYF. For the CDR3, the DNA is TGCGCCAGCACTTGGAGCGGAGGGAGCCAAGAGACCCAGTACTTC. This chain connects TRBV5-1 to TRBJ2-5; tentatively, D is TRBD2 (6 bases). Germline CDR1 is SGHRS and CDR2 is YFSETQ. The V end lost 6 bases, the J end lost 1 base, and 16 bases lay between the germline ends. The CDR3 totals 15 residues. Using reference TRBV5-1 and TRBJ2-5 for the parts outside the CDR3, the full variable domain is KAGVTQTPRYLIKTRGQQVTLSCSPISGHRSVSWYQQTPGQGLQFLFEYFSETQRNKGNFPGRFSGRQFSNSRSEMNVSTLELGDSALYLCASTWSGGSQETQYFGPGTRLLVL.

This chain uses TRBV3-1 (or the pseudogene TRBV3-2) with TRBJ1-2; D uncertain. The CDR3 covers 15 residues. Germline V gives CDR1 LGHDT, CDR2 YNNKEL (reference sequence). Between the trimmed V and J ends, which lost 3 bases and 4 bases, there was a span of 15 bases. This CDR3 reads CASSQSLLTGYGYTF. As DNA, the CDR3 is TGTGCCAGCAGCCAGTCGCTACTTACTGGCTATGGCTACACCTTC.

V is TRBV5-4 and J is TRBJ1-4, with D possibly TRBD1 on 5 matching bases. Germline values: CDR1 SGHNT, CDR2 YYREEE (reference sequence). Deletions cut 5 bases from V and 4 bases from J, with 15 bases between. The CDR3 length is 15 residues. The CDR3 nucleotides read TGTGCCAGCAGTCGACCGGGACTCGGTAATGAAAAACTGTTTTTT. Translation gives CASSRPGLGNEKLFF.

The chain has TRBV18 and TRBJ2-3; the match to TRBD2 covers 11 bases. CDR1 is KGHSH, CDR2 LQKENI, per germline. This CDR3 comprises 15 residues. V lost 3 bases and J lost 11; bases outside the gene matches: 10. This CDR3 reads CASSPGLAEHDGQYF. As DNA, the CDR3 is TGTGCCAGCTCACCGGGACTAGCGGAGCACGATGGGCAGTATTTT.